This TCR beta chain was sequenced for a study of cytomegalovirus exposure and HLA in healthy donors. Study-level background: Among several hundred genotyped donors, around 77% fell in the Caucasian-associated ancestry cluster.

PCR used 60 Vbeta primers and 13 Jbeta primers. Method: immunoSEQ multiplex PCR; TCRdb's copy keeps in-frame clones and lacks some. The sample has about 150,000 clones; 60% to 75% are singletons. CDR1 LNHDA and CDR2 SQIVND come from the germline V gene (reference sequence). Trimming took 0 bases from V and 1 from J, leaving 4 bases between them. The CDR3 runs 13 residues. The study's findings and limits: Reports showed the classifier diagnosing cytomegalovirus status with high specificity and sensitivity. Among donors in an Asian-associated ancestry cluster, a later analysis reportedly found fewer N-insertions than the roughly 700-donor mean.

On this clone: Its antigen remains unknown.

Sequenced: PBMCs. V and J are TRBV19 and TRBJ2-7, with D unclear. The source is a man aged 18 to 29 in good health and CMV-seronegative. The CDR3 reads CASSIDGSYEQYF. The CDR3 DNA sequence: TGTGCCAGTAGTATAGACGGGTCCTACGAGCAGTACTTC.